Shown below are 22 T cell receptor beta chains from a single sample sequenced in a study of cytomegalovirus exposure and HLA in healthy donors. Assay: immunoSEQ multiplex PCR; the TCRdb copy retains only in-frame clones and omits some. In the table there are approximately 81,000 clones, 85% to 95% of which are singletons. The sequencing sample was made of PBMCs. The receptor source for this set is a man aged 18 to 30 in good health and CMV-seronegative.

For this clone: In the same sample, other DNA sequences code for this CDR3. This chain links TRBV7-9 with TRBJ1-5; 10 nucleotides align to TRBD1. The ends lost 6 bases at V and 3 bases at J; junction bases unmatched: 5. CDR3 length: 15 amino acids. Per the germline V gene, CDR1 is SEHNR and CDR2 is FQNEAQ (reference sequence). CDR3 in DNA: TGTGCCAGCAGTCTGACAGGGGGCGACAATCAGCCCCAGCATTTT. Amino acids: CASSLTGGDNQPQHF.

The gene calls are TRBV12-1 and TRBJ2-7; the D call TRBD2 from the table was never checked on the DNA. TRBV12-1 has pseudogene status. This CDR3 contains 18 residues. The DNA for the CDR3 is TGTGCCAGCCCTCCCATTCGAGAGCGGGGGTTAGGTTGGGACGAGCAGTACTTC. Its protein is CASPPIRERGLGWDEQYF.

The chain has TRBV4-1 and TRBJ2-1, with 9 bases aligning to TRBD2. Germline CDR1 reads MGHRA; CDR2 reads YSYEKL. V gave up 4 bases and J gave up 5 bases; unmatched junction bases: 12. This CDR3 has 17 amino acids. Here the CDR3 reads CASSRIPGLARDNEQFF. The CDR3 bases are TGCGCCAGCAGCCGCATCCCCGGACTAGCGAGAGACAATGAGCAGTTCTTC.

This clone was seen just once. The CDR3 DNA sequence: TGTGCCAGCAGTTTAGGGGACAGCGTGGGGGAGACCCAGTACTTC. This sequence encodes CASSLGDSVGETQYF. The rearrangement joins TRBV27 to TRBJ2-5; 7 bases match TRBD1. The germline gives CDR1 MNHEY, CDR2 SMNVEV (reference sequence). The V segment lost 2 bases and the J segment 5 bases; nucleotides outside the gene matches: 8. This CDR3 has 15 amino acids.

The genes are TRBV10-3 and TRBJ1-1; maybe TRBD1 (6 bases). The CDR3 is made up of 14 amino acids. Per the germline V gene, CDR1 is ENHRY and CDR2 is SYGVKD. V was clipped by 8 bases and J by 8 bases, with 21 bases between them. In DNA, the CDR3 is TGTGCCATCCGGGGGGCGGCAGGGGAGTCCGAAGCTTTCTTT. Protein: CAIRGAAGESEAFF.

The chain has TRBV5-4 and TRBJ2-1; the match to TRBD2 covers 8 bases. Trimming cost V 0 bases and J 6 bases; bases outside gene matches: 5. This CDR3 is 15 amino acids long. Germline V CDR1 and CDR2: SGHNT, YYREEE (reference sequence). CDR3 residues: CASSLVGGVRNEQFF. The CDR3 coding sequence is TGTGCCAGCAGCTTGGTCGGGGGGGTCCGCAATGAGCAGTTCTTC.

This chain links TRBV5-8 with TRBJ1-2; perhaps TRBD1 as D (6 bases). The CDR3 spans 11 residues. V was pared by 8 bases and J by 10 bases, with 15 bases between. Germline loops: CDR1 SGHTS, CDR2 YDEGEE. This CDR3 is CASNRVHLYTF. CDR3 coding DNA: TGTGCCAGTAACAGGGTACATCTCTACACCTTC.

V usage is TRBV15 and J usage is TRBJ2-5; 9 bases fit TRBD2. Trimming took 1 base from V and 4 from J; bases not matched to a gene: 7. CDR3 size: 16 residues. In germline, CDR1 is LNHNV, CDR2 YYDKDF (reference sequence). CDR3 in amino acids: CATSRALAGLGETQYF. The CDR3 DNA sequence: TGTGCCACCAGCAGAGCCCTAGCGGGATTGGGAGAGACCCAGTACTTC.

This chain joins TRBV4-1 and TRBJ1-1, with 9 bases that match TRBD1. The germline V gene has CDR1 MGHRA and CDR2 YSYEKL. The ends lost 3 bases at V and 5 bases at J; junction bases unmatched: 7. The length of the CDR3 is 15 residues. DNA of the CDR3: TGCGCCAGCAGCCAGAGGACAGGGGCGGGAACTGAAGCTTTCTTT. Translated, it gives CASSQRTGAGTEAFF.

The gene calls are TRBV11-2 and TRBJ1-2; TRBD1 is a possible D gene (6 bases). The V end lost 1 base, the J end lost 5 bases, and 11 bases lay between the germline ends. The length of the CDR3 is 14 residues. CDR1 and CDR2 from the germline V gene are SGHAT and FQNNGV. The CDR3 DNA reads as TGTGCCAGCAGCTTAGTGGCAGGGGTTTATGGCTACACCTTC. Amino acid sequence: CASSLVAGVYGYTF.

The chain employs TRBV6-5 and TRBJ1-1, with D uncertain. There are 13 residues in the CDR3. The germline V and J ends were trimmed by 5 bases and 7 bases, with 14 bases remaining between them. Germline V gene sequence: CDR1 MNHEY, CDR2 SVGAGI. CDR3 amino acids: CASSTRLRGEAFF. For the CDR3, the DNA is TGTGCCAGCAGTACCCGACTACGCGGTGAAGCTTTCTTT.

The rearrangement uses TRBV9 and TRBJ2-2; 8 bases map to TRBD1. CDR1 and CDR2 (germline): SGDLS, YYNGEE. The ends lost 6 bases at V and 0 bases at J; junction bases unmatched: 4. The CDR3 runs 15 residues. The CDR3 coding sequence is TGTGCCAGCACCCTGGGACAGGCGAACACCGGGGAGCTGTTTTTT. Its translation is CASTLGQANTGELFF.

This clone was recorded only once. This chain joins TRBV9 and TRBJ2-5, with D maybe TRBD1 (5 bases). This CDR3 has 14 amino acids. The V end was cut by 4 bases, the J end by 0 bases, with 10 bases between. Germline CDR1 and CDR2: SGDLS and YYNGEE. The CDR3 region has the DNA TGTGCCAGCAGCTGGGGCATCAACCAAGAGACCCAGTACTTC. This sequence encodes CASSWGINQETQYF. The entire variable domain, with the rest obtained from reference TRBV9 and TRBJ2-5, is as follows: DSGVTQTPKHLITATGQRVTLRCSPRSGDLSVYWYQQSLDQGLQFLIQYYNGEERAKGNILERFSAQQFPDLHSELNLSSLELGDSALYFCASSWGINQETQYFGPGTRLLVL.

CDR3 bases: TGTGCCAGCAGTGAATATAACAAGGGAGTGGATGCTTTCTTT. Amino acids: CASSEYNKGVDAFF. The chain couples TRBV25-1 to TRBJ1-1; no definite D call. V shed 0 bases and J shed 11 bases, with 16 bases lying between them. This CDR3 spans 14 amino acids. Germline V gives CDR1 MGHDK, CDR2 SYGVNS.

J is TRBJ1-1 and V is TRBV19; 7 bases align to TRBD1. Germline loops: CDR1 LNHDA, CDR2 SQIVND (reference sequence). The length of the CDR3 is 16 residues. With 5 bases clipped from V and 3 bases from J, the junction kept 12 bases outside the gene matches. The CDR3 is CASSATGRRGDTEAFF. As DNA, the CDR3 is TGTGCCAGTAGTGCAACGGGTCGCAGGGGGGACACTGAAGCTTTCTTT.

The count of this clone is one. The chain joins TRBV6-1 to TRBJ1-1; D is undetermined. The V and J ends lost 5 bases and 1 base respectively, with 11 bases between them. CDR3 length: 14 amino acids. CDR1 is MNHNS and CDR2 is SASEGT in the germline V gene. The CDR3 protein is CASSTPQSNTEAFF. The CDR3, as DNA: TGTGCCAGCAGTACCCCTCAGTCGAACACTGAAGCTTTCTTT.

Here the CDR3 reads CASRSGTGGEKLFF. CDR3 nucleotides: TGTGCCAGCAGAAGCGGGACGGGGGGCGAAAAACTGTTTTTT. The chain links TRBV7-9 to TRBJ1-4; tentatively, D is TRBD1 (6 bases). V was shortened by 6 bases and J by 8 bases, with 16 bases between the two germline ends. Per germline, CDR1 SEHNR and CDR2 FQNEAQ (reference sequence). The length of the CDR3 is 14 residues.

This clone was detected once. The CDR3 DNA reads TGTGCCAGCAGTGAAGTACGGGGACAGGGCCCCAGTAGAAGAAATCAGCCCCAGCATTTT. Its translation: CASSEVRGQGPSRRNQPQHF. V gene TRBV6-1 combines with J gene TRBJ1-5; TRBD1 agrees at 9 bases. Losses at the gene ends were 1 base for V and 4 bases for J; bases not matched to a gene: 17. CDR1 and CDR2 from the germline V gene are MNHNS and SASEGT. The CDR3 consists of 20 residues.

This CDR3 reads CASSWDIPPNEQYF. DNA of the CDR3: TGTGCCAGCTCCTGGGACATTCCTCCCAACGAGCAGTACTTC. The chain is built from TRBV18 and TRBJ2-7; possibly TRBD1 for D (6 bases). Germline values: CDR1 KGHSH, CDR2 LQKENI. The CDR3 extends over 14 amino acids. The V end was cut by 6 bases, the J end by 5 bases, with 17 bases between.

This chain joins TRBV5-1 and TRBJ1-1; TRBD1 agrees at 9 bases. The CDR3 is made up of 12 amino acids. V lost 0 bases and J lost 12; bases outside the gene matches: 3. The germline gives CDR1 SGHRS, CDR2 YFSETQ. In DNA form, the CDR3 reads TGCGCCAGCAGCTTGGGAGACAGGGGGTCTTTCTTT. This gives the protein CASSLGDRGSFF.

The gene calls are TRBV7-9 and TRBJ2-7; tentatively, D is TRBD2 (6 bases). V was cut by 5 bases and J by 4 bases, with 15 bases left in between. There are 14 residues in the CDR3. Germline V lookup: CDR1 SEHNR, CDR2 FQNEAQ (reference sequence). The CDR3 loop reads CASSITRGIYEQYF. The CDR3, as DNA: TGTGCCAGCAGCATCACTCGGGGGATTTACGAGCAGTACTTC.

The J gene is TRBJ1-1, the V gene TRBV7-8; D gene ambiguous. Deletions cut 1 base from V and 0 bases from J, with 9 bases between. CDR3 length equals 15 residues. The germline V gene has CDR1 SGHVS and CDR2 FQNEAQ. This CDR3 reads CASSLVEGLNTEAFF. CDR3 sequence (DNA): TGTGCCAGCAGCTTAGTCGAGGGTCTGAACACTGAAGCTTTCTTT. The full variable domain, rest sourced from reference TRBV7-8 and TRBJ1-1, is GAGVSQSPRYKVAKRGQDVALRCDPISGHVSLFWYQQALGQGPEFLTYFQNEAQLDKSGLPSDRFFAERPEGSVSTLKIQRTQQEDSAVYLCASSLVEGLNTEAFFGQGTRLTVV.